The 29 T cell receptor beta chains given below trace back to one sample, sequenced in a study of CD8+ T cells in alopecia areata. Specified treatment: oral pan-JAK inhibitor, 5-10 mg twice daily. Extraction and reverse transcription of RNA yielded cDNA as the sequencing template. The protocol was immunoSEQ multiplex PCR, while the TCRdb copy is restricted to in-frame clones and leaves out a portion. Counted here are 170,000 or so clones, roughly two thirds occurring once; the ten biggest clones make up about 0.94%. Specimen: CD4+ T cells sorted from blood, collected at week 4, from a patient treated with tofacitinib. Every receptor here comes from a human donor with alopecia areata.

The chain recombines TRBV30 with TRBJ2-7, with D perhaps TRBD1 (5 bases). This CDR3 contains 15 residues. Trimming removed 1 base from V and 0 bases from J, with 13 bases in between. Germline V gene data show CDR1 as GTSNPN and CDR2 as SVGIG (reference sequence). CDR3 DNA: TGTGCCTGGAGTGGGAACAGGTTAAGCTCCTACGAGCAGTACTTC. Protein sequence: CAWSGNRLSSYEQYF.

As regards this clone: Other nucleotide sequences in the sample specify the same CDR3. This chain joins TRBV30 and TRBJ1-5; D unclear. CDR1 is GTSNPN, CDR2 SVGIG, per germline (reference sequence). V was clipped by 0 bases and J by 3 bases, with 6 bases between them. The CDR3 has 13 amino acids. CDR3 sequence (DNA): TGTGCCTGGAGTGTTAGCGACAATCAGCCCCAGCATTTT. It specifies CAWSVSDNQPQHF.

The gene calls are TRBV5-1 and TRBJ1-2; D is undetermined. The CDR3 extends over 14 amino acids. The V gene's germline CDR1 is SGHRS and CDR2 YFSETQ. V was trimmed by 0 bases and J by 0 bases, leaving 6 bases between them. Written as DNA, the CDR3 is TGCGCCAGCAGCTTGGAGGATCCTAACTATGGCTACACCTTC. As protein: CASSLEDPNYGYTF.

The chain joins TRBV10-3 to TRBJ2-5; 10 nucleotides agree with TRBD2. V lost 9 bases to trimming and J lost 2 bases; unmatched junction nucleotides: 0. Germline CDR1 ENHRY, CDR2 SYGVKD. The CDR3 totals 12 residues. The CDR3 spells CAISGGQETQYF. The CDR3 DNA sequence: TGTGCCATTAGCGGGGGGCAAGAGACCCAGTACTTC.

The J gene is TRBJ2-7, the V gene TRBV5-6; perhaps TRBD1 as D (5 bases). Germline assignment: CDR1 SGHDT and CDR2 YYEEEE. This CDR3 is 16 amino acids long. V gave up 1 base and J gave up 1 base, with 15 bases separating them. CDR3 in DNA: TGTGCCAGCAGCTTGACCGCAGGGCGCCAATCCTACGAGCAGTACTTC. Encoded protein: CASSLTAGRQSYEQYF.

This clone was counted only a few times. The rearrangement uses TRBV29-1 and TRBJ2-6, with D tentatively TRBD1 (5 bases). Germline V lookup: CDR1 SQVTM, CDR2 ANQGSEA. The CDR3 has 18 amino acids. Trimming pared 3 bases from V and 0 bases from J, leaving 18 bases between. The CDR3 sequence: CSVDPQGSPDSGANVLTF. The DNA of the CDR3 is TGCAGCGTTGATCCCCAGGGTAGTCCAGACTCTGGGGCCAACGTCCTGACTTTC. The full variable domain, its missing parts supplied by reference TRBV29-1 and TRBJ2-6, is SAVISQKPSRDICQRGTSLTIQCQVDSQVTMMFWYRQQPGQSLTLIATANQGSEATYESGFVIDKFPISRPNLTFSTLTVSNMSPEDSSIYLCSVDPQGSPDSGANVLTFGAGSRLTVL.

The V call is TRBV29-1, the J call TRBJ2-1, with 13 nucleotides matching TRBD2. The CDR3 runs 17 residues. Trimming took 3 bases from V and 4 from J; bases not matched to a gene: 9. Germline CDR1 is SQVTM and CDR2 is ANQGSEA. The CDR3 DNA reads TGCAGCGTTGATCAAACCCCGGGACTAGCGGGATACAATGAGCAGTTCTTC. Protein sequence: CSVDQTPGLAGYNEQFF.

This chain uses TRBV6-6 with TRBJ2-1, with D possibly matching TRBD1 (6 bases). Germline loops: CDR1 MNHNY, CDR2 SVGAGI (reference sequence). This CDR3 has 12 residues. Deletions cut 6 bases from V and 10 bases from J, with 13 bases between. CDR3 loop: CASRPGTQEQFF. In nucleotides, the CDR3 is TGTGCCAGCAGGCCCGGGACACAAGAGCAGTTCTTC.

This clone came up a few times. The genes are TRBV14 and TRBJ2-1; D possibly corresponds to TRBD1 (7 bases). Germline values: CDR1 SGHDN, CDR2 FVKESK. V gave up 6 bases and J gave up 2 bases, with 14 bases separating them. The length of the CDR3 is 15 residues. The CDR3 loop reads CASRRTGGAYNEQFF. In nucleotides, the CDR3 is TGTGCCAGCAGACGGACAGGAGGGGCCTACAATGAGCAGTTCTTC.

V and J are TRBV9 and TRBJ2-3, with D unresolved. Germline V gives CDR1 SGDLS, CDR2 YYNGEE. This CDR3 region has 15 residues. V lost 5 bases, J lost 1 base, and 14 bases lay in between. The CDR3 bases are TGTGCCAGCAGTACGGAGCCCACGGGCACAGATACGCAGTATTTT. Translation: CASSTEPTGTDTQYF.

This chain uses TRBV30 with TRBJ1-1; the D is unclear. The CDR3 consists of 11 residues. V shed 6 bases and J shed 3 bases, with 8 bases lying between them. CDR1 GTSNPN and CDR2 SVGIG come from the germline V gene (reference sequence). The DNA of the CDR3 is TGTGCCTGCCTTCCAGACACTGAAGCTTTCTTT. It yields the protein CACLPDTEAFF.

This CDR3 is CAIAPSGGRELFF. The CDR3 region has the DNA TGTGCCATCGCCCCTTCGGGGGGCCGGGAGCTGTTTTTT. The chain links TRBV6-1 to TRBJ2-2; TRBD2 might be the D (7 bases). CDR1 MNHNS and CDR2 SASEGT come from the germline V gene. Deletions cut 10 bases from V and 9 bases from J, with 18 bases between. The CDR3 covers 13 residues.

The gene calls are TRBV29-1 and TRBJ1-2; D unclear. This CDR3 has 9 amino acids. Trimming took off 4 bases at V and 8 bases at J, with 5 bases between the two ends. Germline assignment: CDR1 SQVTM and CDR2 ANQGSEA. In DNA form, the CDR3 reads TGCAGCGTTGGTATGGGCTACACCTTC. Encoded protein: CSVGMGYTF. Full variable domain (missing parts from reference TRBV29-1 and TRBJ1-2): SAVISQKPSRDICQRGTSLTIQCQVDSQVTMMFWYRQQPGQSLTLIATANQGSEATYESGFVIDKFPISRPNLTFSTLTVSNMSPEDSSIYLCSVGMGYTFGSGTRLTVV.

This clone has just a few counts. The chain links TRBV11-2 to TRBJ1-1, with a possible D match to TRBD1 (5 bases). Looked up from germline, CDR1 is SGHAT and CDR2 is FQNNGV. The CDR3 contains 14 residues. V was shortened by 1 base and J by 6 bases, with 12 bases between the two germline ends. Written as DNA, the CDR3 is TGTGCCAGCAGCTTAGTCCAGGGATCCCCTGAAGCTTTCTTT. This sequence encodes CASSLVQGSPEAFF.

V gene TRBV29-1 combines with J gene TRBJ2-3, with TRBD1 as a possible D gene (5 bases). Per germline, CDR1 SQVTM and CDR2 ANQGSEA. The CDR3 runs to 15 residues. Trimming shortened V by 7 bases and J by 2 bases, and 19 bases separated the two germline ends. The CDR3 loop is CSAQEGAATTDTQYF. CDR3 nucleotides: TGCAGCGCTCAAGAAGGGGCAGCGACCACAGATACGCAGTATTTT.

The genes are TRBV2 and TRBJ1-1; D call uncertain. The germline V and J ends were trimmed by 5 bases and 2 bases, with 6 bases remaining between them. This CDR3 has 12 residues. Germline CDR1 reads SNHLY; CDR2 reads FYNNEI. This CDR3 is CASSHPNTEAFF. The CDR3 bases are TGTGCCAGCAGTCACCCCAACACTGAAGCTTTCTTT.

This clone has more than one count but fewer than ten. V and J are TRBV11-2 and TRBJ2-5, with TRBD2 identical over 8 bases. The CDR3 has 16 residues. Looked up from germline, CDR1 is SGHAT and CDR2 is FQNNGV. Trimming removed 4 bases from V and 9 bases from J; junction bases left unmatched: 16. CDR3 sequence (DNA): TGTGCCAGCAGCTCCTCCGGGACAAGGTCGGGAGGGTCCCAGTACTTC. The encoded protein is CASSSSGTRSGGSQYF. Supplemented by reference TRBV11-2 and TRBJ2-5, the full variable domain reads EAGVAQSPRYKIIEKRQSVAFWCNPISGHATLYWYQQILGQGPKLLIQFQNNGVVDDSQLPKDRFSAERLKGVDSTLKIQPAKLEDSAVYLCASSSSGTRSGGSQYFGPGTRLLVL.

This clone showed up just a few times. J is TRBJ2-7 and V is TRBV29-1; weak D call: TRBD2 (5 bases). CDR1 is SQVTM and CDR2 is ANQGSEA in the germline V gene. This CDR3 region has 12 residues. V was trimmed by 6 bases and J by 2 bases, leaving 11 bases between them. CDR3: CSVRTGTYEQYF. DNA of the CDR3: TGCAGCGTCCGGACGGGAACCTACGAGCAGTACTTC.

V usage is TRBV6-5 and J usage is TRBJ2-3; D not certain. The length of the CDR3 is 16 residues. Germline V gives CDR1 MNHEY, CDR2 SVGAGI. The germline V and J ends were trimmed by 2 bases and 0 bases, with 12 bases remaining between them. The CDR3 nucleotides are TGTGCCAGCAGTTACGGCGCGGCGGCTAGCACAGATACGCAGTATTTT. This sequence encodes CASSYGAAASTDTQYF.

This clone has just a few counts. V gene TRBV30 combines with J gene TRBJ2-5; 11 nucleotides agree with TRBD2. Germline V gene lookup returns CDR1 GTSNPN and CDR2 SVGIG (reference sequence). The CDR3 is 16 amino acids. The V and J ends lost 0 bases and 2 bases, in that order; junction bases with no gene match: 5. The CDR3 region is CAWSVQLAGGQETQYF. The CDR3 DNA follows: TGTGCCTGGAGTGTACAGCTAGCGGGGGGACAAGAGACCCAGTACTTC.

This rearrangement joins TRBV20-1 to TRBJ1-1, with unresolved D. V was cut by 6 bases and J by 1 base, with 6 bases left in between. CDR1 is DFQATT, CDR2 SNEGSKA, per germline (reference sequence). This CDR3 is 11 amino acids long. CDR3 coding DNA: TGCAGTGCCCCCGAGAACACTGAAGCTTTCTTT. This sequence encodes CSAPENTEAFF.

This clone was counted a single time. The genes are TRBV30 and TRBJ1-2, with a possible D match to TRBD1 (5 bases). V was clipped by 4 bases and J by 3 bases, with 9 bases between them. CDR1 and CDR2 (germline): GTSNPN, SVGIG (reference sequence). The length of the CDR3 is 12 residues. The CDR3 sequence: CAWTPRDYGYTF. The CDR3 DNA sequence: TGTGCCTGGACCCCCAGGGACTATGGCTACACCTTC.

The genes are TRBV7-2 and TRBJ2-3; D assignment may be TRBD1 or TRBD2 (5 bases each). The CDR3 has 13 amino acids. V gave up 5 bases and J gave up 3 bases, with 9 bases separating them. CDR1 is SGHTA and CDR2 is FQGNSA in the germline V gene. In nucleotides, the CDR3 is TGTGCCAGCAGCCGGGACCCTACAGATACGCAGTATTTT. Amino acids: CASSRDPTDTQYF.

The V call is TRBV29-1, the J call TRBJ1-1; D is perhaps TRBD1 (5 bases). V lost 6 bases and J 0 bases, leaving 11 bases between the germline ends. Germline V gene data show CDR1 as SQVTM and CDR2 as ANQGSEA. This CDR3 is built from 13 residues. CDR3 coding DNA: TGCAGCGTCGCGGGACTTTTGAACACTGAAGCTTTCTTT. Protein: CSVAGLLNTEAFF.

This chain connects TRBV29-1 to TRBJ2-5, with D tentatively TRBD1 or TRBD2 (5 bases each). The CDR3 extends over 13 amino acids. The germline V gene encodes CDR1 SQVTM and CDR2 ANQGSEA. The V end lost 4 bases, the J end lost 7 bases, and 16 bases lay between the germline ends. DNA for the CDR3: TGCAGCGTTGTGGGACCCTCTCGGTGGACCCAGTACTTC. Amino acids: CSVVGPSRWTQYF.

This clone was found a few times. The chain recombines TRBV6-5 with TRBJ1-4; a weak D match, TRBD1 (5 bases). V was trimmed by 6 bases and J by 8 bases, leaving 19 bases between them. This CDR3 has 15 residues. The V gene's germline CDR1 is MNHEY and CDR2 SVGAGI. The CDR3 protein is CASRRSAGLGEKLFF. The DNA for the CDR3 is TGTGCCAGCAGAAGGTCGGCAGGGCTCGGCGAAAAACTGTTTTTT.

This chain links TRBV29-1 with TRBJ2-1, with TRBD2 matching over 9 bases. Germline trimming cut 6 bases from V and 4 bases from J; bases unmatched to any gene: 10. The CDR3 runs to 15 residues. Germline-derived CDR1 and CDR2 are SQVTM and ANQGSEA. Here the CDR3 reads CSVPSGLAGYNEQFF. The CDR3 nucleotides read TGCAGCGTCCCCTCGGGGCTAGCGGGATACAATGAGCAGTTCTTC.

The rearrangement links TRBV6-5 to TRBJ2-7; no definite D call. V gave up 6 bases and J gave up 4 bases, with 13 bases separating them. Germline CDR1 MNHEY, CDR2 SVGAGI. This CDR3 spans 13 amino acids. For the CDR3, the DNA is TGTGCCAGCAGCCGCCAGGAAGATTACGAGCAGTACTTC. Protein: CASSRQEDYEQYF.

The CDR3 DNA follows: TGTGCCTGGAGTTTCCGGGGGGGCTACAATGAGCAGTTCTTC. Residues: CAWSFRGGYNEQFF. The V gene is TRBV30, the J gene TRBJ2-1; 8 bases line up with TRBD2. The germline gives CDR1 GTSNPN, CDR2 SVGIG (reference sequence). The CDR3 is 14 amino acids. Germline trimming cut 2 bases from V and 3 bases from J; bases unmatched to any gene: 3.